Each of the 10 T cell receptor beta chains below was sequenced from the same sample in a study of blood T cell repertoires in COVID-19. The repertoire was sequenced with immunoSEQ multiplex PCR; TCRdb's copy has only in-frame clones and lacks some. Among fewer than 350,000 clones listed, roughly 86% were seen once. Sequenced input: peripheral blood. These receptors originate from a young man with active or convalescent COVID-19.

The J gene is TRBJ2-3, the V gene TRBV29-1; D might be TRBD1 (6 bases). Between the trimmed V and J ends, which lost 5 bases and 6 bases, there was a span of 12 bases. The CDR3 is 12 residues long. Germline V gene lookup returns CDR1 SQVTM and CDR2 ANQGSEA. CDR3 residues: CSVTNTGDTQYF. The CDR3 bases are TGCAGCGTTACTAACACAGGGGATACGCAGTATTTT.

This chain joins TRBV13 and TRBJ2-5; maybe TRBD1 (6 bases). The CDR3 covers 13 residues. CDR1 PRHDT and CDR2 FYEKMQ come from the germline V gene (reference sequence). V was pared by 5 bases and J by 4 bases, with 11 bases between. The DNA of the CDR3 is TGTGCCAGCAGCCTCCGAGGGGGAGAGACCCAGTACTTC. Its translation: CASSLRGGETQYF.

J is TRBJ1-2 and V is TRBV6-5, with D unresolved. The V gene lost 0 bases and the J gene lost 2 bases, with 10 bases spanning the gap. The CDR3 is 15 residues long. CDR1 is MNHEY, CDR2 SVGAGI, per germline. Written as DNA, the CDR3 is TGTGCCAGCAGTTACTCGAACAGTCGAAACTATGGCTACACCTTC. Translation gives CASSYSNSRNYGYTF.

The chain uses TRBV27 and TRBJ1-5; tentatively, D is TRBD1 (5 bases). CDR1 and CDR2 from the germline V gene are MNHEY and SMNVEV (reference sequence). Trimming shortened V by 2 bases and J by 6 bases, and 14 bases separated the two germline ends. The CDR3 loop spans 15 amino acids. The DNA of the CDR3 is TGTGCCAGCAGTTTACTTGGGGGGACGGCTCAGCCCCAGCATTTT. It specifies CASSLLGGTAQPQHF.

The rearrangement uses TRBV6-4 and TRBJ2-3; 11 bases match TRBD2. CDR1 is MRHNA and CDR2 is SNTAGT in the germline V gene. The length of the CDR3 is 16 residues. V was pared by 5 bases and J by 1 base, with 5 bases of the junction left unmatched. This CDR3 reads CASSLSGGDGTDTQYF. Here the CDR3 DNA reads TGTGCCAGCAGTCTTAGCGGGGGGGACGGCACAGATACGCAGTATTTT.

Here the CDR3 DNA reads TGTGCCAGCAGCTTCATCAGGGCTGGCGAAAAACTGTTTTTT. Its protein product is CASSFIRAGEKLFF. The chain joins TRBV5-6 to TRBJ1-4; D perhaps matches TRBD1 (5 bases). Germline lookup yields CDR1 SGHDT and CDR2 YYEEEE. V was clipped by 2 bases and J by 8 bases, with 13 bases between them. This CDR3 has 14 residues.

In nucleotides, the CDR3 is TGCGCCAGCAGCTTAGCGGGGGGCCGAACCGGGGAGCTGTTTTTT. Protein: CASSLAGGRTGELFF. The chain carries TRBV4-1 and TRBJ2-2; 10 bases map to TRBD2. Unmatched junction bases numbered 5, after V lost 5 bases and J lost 5 bases. The CDR3 consists of 15 residues. CDR1 and CDR2 from the germline V gene are MGHRA and YSYEKL.

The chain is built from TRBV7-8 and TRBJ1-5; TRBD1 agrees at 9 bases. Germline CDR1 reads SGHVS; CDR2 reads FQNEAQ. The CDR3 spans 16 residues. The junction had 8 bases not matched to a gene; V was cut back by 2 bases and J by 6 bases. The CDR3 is CASSLSSTGGFQPQHF. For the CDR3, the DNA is TGTGCCAGCAGCTTATCTTCGACAGGGGGATTTCAGCCCCAGCATTTT.

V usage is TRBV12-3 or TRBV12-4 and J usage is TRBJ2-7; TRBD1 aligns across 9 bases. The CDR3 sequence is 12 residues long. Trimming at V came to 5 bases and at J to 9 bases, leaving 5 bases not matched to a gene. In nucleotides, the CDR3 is TGTGCCAGCAGTAGAGACAGGGGGAGGCAGTACTTC. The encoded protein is CASSRDRGRQYF.

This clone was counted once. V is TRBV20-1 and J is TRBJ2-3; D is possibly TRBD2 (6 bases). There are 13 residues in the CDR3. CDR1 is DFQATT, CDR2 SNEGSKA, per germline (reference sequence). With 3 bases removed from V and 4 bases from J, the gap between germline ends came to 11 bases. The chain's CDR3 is CSASLATPDTQYF. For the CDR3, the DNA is TGCAGTGCTAGTCTAGCGACTCCAGATACGCAGTATTTT.